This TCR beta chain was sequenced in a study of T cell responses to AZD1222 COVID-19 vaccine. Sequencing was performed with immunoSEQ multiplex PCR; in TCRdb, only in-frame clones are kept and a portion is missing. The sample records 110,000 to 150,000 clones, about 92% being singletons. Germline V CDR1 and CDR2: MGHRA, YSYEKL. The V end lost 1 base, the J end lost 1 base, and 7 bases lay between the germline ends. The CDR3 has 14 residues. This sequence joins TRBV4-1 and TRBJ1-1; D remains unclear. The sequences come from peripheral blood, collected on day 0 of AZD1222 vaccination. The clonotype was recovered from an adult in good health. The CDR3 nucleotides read TGCGCCAGCAGCCAAGTCTTGGGGAACACTGAAGCTTTCTTT. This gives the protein CASSQVLGNTEAFF.